This TCR beta chain was captured by sequencing in a study of control samples from healthy donors and cancer patients. Germline loops: CDR1 KGHSH, CDR2 LQKENI. Trimming pared 4 bases from V and 3 bases from J, leaving 16 bases between. CDR3 size: 16 residues. TCRdb keeps only in-frame clones here, not all; method: immunoSEQ multiplex PCR. The sample shows roughly 86,000 clones, just over 90% of them seen only once. Sample: blood. The sequence derives from a woman aged 25 to 39 in good health. The chain carries TRBV18 and TRBJ1-5, with a possible D match to TRBD1 (5 bases). CDR3 coding DNA: TGTGCCAGCTCACAAGGACACCTAATAGCCAATCAGCCCCAGCATTTT. It specifies CASSQGHLIANQPQHF.